Sequencing of this T cell receptor (beta chain) was carried out in a study of T cell changes during pregnancy in multiple sclerosis (dated by TCRdb to the late 2010s). Regarding the complete study: The study examined how the T cell repertoire changed over the course of pregnancy in women with multiple sclerosis.

The junction carries 14 bases between V and J, which are trimmed by 3 bases and 8 bases respectively. Taken from the germline V gene, the CDR1 and CDR2 loops are SGHVS and FNYEAQ. Including cysteine and phenylalanine, the CDR3 has 14 amino acids. Just CDR3 DNA is preserved here, 42 bases in frame from base 1. Libraries were made using the immunoSEQ multiplex PCR assay. What TCRdb holds here is the immuneACCESS table cut down to in-frame rearrangements. Part of the clones is not present; checked against another copy, under half of the missing clones reflect an unresolved V gene, and the others are unexplained. The sample table contains around 62,000 clones; only one count was recorded for 91% of them. The top ten clones comprise about 0.76% of the sample. The sample holds one count of this clone. Its specific antigen is unknown. No base-level quality is on record; no much larger clone is a single base apart.

This receptor was taken from a female donor with multiple sclerosis, enrolled in a pregnancy study. The rearranged chain carries TRBV7-6 and TRBJ1-3; the D gene is perhaps TRBD1, on 6 matching bases. Sequenced here: CD4+ T cells from peripheral blood mononuclear cells, sampled in the first trimester of pregnancy. The CDR3 is CASSFTSGVDTIYF. The DNA sequence is given as TGTGCCAGCAGCTTTACCTCAGGGGTGGACACCATATATTTT.